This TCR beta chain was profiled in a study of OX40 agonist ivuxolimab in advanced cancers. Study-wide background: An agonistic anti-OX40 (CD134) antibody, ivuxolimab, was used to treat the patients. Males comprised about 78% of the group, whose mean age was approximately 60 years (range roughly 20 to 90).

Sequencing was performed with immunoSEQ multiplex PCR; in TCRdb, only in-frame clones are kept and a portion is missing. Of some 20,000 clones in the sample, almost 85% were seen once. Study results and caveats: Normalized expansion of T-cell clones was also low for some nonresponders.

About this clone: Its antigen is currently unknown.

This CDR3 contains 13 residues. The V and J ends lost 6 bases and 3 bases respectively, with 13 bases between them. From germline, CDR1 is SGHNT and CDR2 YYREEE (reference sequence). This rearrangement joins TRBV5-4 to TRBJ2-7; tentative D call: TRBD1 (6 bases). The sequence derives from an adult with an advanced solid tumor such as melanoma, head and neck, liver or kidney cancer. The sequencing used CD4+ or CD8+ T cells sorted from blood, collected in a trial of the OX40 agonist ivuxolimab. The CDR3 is CASTETGLYEQYF. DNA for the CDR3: TGTGCCAGCACCGAGACAGGCCTCTACGAGCAGTACTTC.